This T cell receptor (beta chain) was recovered during a study of blood T cell repertoires in COVID-19. In the study overall: The origin of the acute and convalescent COVID-19 samples was the United States, Italy and Spain. Nucleic acid was either cDNA or gDNA, and it came from T cells, B-cell-depleted T cells, or PBMCs.

Original methodology: Amplification of reference gene primers provided the estimated nucleated cell counts. The protocol was immunoSEQ multiplex PCR, while the TCRdb copy is restricted to in-frame clones and leaves out a portion. The D gene and trimming were derived from the DNA, and the V and J assignments and clone size from that table. The sample carries about 320,000 clones, about 89% recorded once. This TCR derives from a man between 18 and 29 years old who had recovered from COVID-19. Sequencing was performed on peripheral blood.

The CDR3 nucleotides read TGTGCCAGCAGCTTTACAGAGTACAATGAGCAGTTCTTC. Amino acid sequence: CASSFTEYNEQFF. The chain has TRBV11-2 and TRBJ2-1; D is undetermined. Trimming took 3 bases from V and 4 from J, leaving 7 bases between them. CDR3 length equals 13 residues. Germline values: CDR1 SGHAT, CDR2 FQNNGV.